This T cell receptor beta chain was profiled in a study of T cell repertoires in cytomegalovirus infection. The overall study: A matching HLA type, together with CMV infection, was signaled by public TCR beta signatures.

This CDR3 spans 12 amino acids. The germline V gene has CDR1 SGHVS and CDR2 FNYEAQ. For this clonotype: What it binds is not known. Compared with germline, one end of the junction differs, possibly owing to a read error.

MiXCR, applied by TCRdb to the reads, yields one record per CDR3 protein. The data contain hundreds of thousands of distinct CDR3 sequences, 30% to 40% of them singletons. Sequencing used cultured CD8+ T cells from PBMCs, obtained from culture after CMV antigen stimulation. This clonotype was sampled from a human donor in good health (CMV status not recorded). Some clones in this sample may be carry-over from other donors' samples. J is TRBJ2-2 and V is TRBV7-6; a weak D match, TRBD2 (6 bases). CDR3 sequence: CASSLEGGELLF. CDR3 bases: TGTGCCAGCAGCTTAGAGGGCGGGGAGCTGTTATTT.